These 32 T cell receptor beta chains were sequenced from one sample in a study of control samples from healthy donors and cancer patients. TCRdb's table, derived via immunoSEQ multiplex PCR, lists solely in-frame clones and lacks some. The table records approximately 110,000 clones, approximately 83% of them present only once. Sequenced material: blood. These receptors were taken from a woman aged 45 to 65 in good health.

This sequence joins TRBV15 and TRBJ2-5; possible D gene TRBD1, 6 bases. V shed 4 bases and J shed 4 bases, with 10 bases lying between them. CDR1 is LNHNV, CDR2 YYDKDF, per germline (reference sequence). CDR3 length: 13 amino acids. CDR3 DNA: TGTGCCACCAGCAATGTCAGGGGAGAGACCCAGTACTTC. This codes for CATSNVRGETQYF.

This clone was recorded once. The chain has TRBV6-6 and TRBJ2-1; 12 positions match TRBD2. Germline loops: CDR1 MNHNY, CDR2 SVGAGI (reference sequence). The length of the CDR3 is 21 residues. J was trimmed by 0 bases and V by 5 bases; bases with no gene match: 17. The CDR3 protein is CASSLNQARLAGARSYNEQFF. In nucleotides, the CDR3 is TGTGCCAGCAGTCTCAATCAAGCCAGACTAGCGGGGGCCCGCTCCTACAATGAGCAGTTCTTC.

The sample holds one count of this clone. The chain combines TRBV7-3 with TRBJ2-1, with D perhaps matching TRBD1 or TRBD2 (5 bases each). Germline V gene lookup returns CDR1 SGHTA and CDR2 FQGTGA. V shed 4 bases and J shed 7 bases, with 11 bases lying between them. The CDR3 is 13 amino acids. The CDR3 bases are TGTGCCAGCAGCTGGGACGGGCAGAATGAGCAGTTCTTC. Translation: CASSWDGQNEQFF.

This clone has only a few counts. The J gene is TRBJ2-5, the V gene TRBV27, with 8 bases matching TRBD1. The CDR3 consists of 15 residues. Germline CDR1 MNHEY, CDR2 SMNVEV (reference sequence). With 1 base clipped from V and 2 bases from J, the junction kept 3 bases outside the gene matches. The CDR3 reads CASSLWQGAQETQYF. DNA of the CDR3: TGTGCCAGCAGTTTATGGCAGGGGGCTCAAGAGACCCAGTACTTC.

This clone occurred once. The chain has TRBV15 and TRBJ2-1; 9 positions agree with TRBD1. Germline loops: CDR1 LNHNV, CDR2 YYDKDF (reference sequence). This CDR3 is built from 15 residues. J lost 5 bases, V lost 8 bases, and 10 bases had no gene match. CDR3 loop: CATQSGDRANNEQFF. The CDR3 nucleotides read TGTGCCACCCAAAGTGGGGACAGGGCCAACAATGAGCAGTTCTTC. Supplemented by reference TRBV15 and TRBJ2-1, the full variable domain reads DAMVIQNPRYQVTQFGKPVTLSCSQTLNHNVMYWYQQKSSQAPKLLFHYYDKDFNNEADTPDNFQSRRPNTSFCFLDIRSPGLGDTAMYLCATQSGDRANNEQFFGPGTRLTVL.

This chain uses TRBV12-3 or TRBV12-4 with TRBJ1-2; D gene uncertain. The CDR3 consists of 13 residues. V gave up 2 bases and J gave up 3 bases, with 7 bases separating them. The CDR3 region has the DNA TGTGCCAGCAGTTTAAACCAGGACTATGGCTACACCTTC. Its translation: CASSLNQDYGYTF.

The chain combines TRBV10-3 with TRBJ1-3; no definite D call. Germline values: CDR1 ENHRY, CDR2 SYGVKD. CDR3 length equals 14 residues. Deletions cut 0 bases from V and 7 bases from J, with 10 bases between. The CDR3 is CAISESPSVNTIYF. CDR3 bases: TGTGCCATCAGTGAGTCGCCTTCGGTCAACACCATATATTTT.

This clone has only a few counts. The CDR3 nucleotides read TGTGCCAGCAGCTTAGGGGAACTAGCGGTCCAAGAGACCCAGTACTTC. Amino acids: CASSLGELAVQETQYF. V gene TRBV7-9 combines with J gene TRBJ2-5; 8 positions match TRBD2. V trimming: 1 base; J trimming: 1 base; junction bases outside the gene matches: 5. This CDR3 spans 16 amino acids. Germline CDR1 is SEHNR and CDR2 is FQNEAQ (reference sequence). The whole variable domain, remainder taken from reference TRBV7-9 and TRBJ2-5, is DTGVSQNPRHKITKRGQNVTFRCDPISEHNRLYWYRQTLGQGPEFLTYFQNEAQLEKSRLLSDRFSAERPKGSFSTLEIQRTEQGDSAMYLCASSLGELAVQETQYFGPGTRLLVL.

This clone was seen once. This chain links TRBV2 with TRBJ1-2, with D perhaps matching TRBD1 (6 bases). Germline V CDR1 and CDR2: SNHLY, FYNNEI. The CDR3 length is 13 residues. Trimming pared 5 bases from V and 2 bases from J, leaving 9 bases between. CDR3 sequence (DNA): TGTGCCAGCAGTTTACAGGGCAACTATGGCTACACCTTC. Its translation: CASSLQGNYGYTF.

A word on this clone: Other DNA sequences in this sample translate to the same CDR3. The chain recombines TRBV19 with TRBJ1-6; D unclear. The CDR3 is made up of 14 amino acids. Per germline, CDR1 LNHDA and CDR2 SQIVND (reference sequence). The V and J ends lost 6 bases and 0 bases respectively, with 6 bases between them. CDR3: CASSGSSYNSPLHF. For the CDR3, the DNA is TGTGCCAGTAGCGGGAGCTCCTATAATTCACCCCTCCACTTT.

The CDR3 reads CASSPYGQENQPQHF. The CDR3 DNA sequence: TGTGCCAGTAGCCCATACGGACAGGAGAATCAGCCCCAGCATTTT. This rearrangement joins TRBV19 to TRBJ1-5, with 7 bases lining up with TRBD1. Germline CDR1 reads LNHDA; CDR2 reads SQIVND (reference sequence). V gave up 6 bases and J gave up 4 bases; unmatched junction bases: 9. The CDR3 is 15 residues long.

CDR3 coding DNA: TGCGCCAGCAGCTTGGGACAGGGGGCCCGACAGCCCCAGCATTTT. Protein: CASSLGQGARQPQHF. The V and J genes are TRBV5-1 and TRBJ1-5; 10 bases are a match to TRBD1. Germline assignment: CDR1 SGHRS and CDR2 YFSETQ. Trimming at V came to 0 bases and at J to 7 bases, leaving 4 bases not matched to a gene. The CDR3 extends over 15 amino acids.

This clone turned up a few times. This CDR3 is CASSSGRTYGYTF. The CDR3 nucleotides read TGTGCCAGCAGTTCGGGCAGAACCTATGGCTACACCTTC. This sequence joins TRBV6-2 or TRBV6-3 and TRBJ1-2; D gene uncertain. The V and J ends lost 4 bases and 4 bases respectively, with 10 bases between them. In germline, CDR1 is MNHEY, CDR2 SVGEGT. The CDR3 has 13 amino acids.

This sequence joins TRBV19 and TRBJ2-1; tentatively, D is TRBD1 (6 bases). Germline values: CDR1 LNHDA, CDR2 SQIVND (reference sequence). The CDR3 consists of 16 residues. V shed 6 bases and J shed 8 bases, with 23 bases lying between them. This chain's CDR3 is CASSLNGAGQGYEQFF. CDR3 sequence (DNA): TGTGCCAGTAGCCTGAACGGTGCAGGGCAGGGGTATGAGCAGTTCTTC.

The chain has TRBV5-1 and TRBJ2-1; D not resolved. Germline CDR1 is SGHRS and CDR2 is YFSETQ. V lost 0 bases to trimming and J lost 10 bases, with 14 bases between them. There are 14 residues in the CDR3. The CDR3 reads CASSLARLPGEQFF. CDR3 nucleotides: TGCGCCAGCAGCTTGGCCCGCTTACCTGGGGAGCAGTTCTTC.

The chain carries TRBV15 and TRBJ1-2, with TRBD1 matching 7 bases. The length of the CDR3 is 15 residues. The ends lost 0 bases at V and 7 bases at J; junction bases unmatched: 8. Germline V gene lookup returns CDR1 LNHNV and CDR2 YYDKDF (reference sequence). In DNA, the CDR3 is TGTGCCACCAGCAGAGAACTGGAGGGGGCTACTGGCTACACCTTC. This sequence encodes CATSRELEGATGYTF.

The chain is built from TRBV19 and TRBJ2-3; D possibly corresponds to TRBD2 (7 bases). Germline V gene lookup returns CDR1 LNHDA and CDR2 SQIVND (reference sequence). V was shortened by 8 bases and J by 3 bases, with 15 bases between the two germline ends. The CDR3 is 14 residues long. Here the CDR3 reads CASFTGGLTDTQYF. CDR3 DNA sequence: TGTGCCAGTTTTACCGGGGGGCTAACAGATACGCAGTATTTT.

This chain uses TRBV15 with TRBJ1-6, with D unclear. The CDR3 runs 15 residues. V was trimmed by 0 bases and J by 7 bases, leaving 10 bases between them. In germline, CDR1 is LNHNV, CDR2 YYDKDF (reference sequence). The CDR3 loop is CATSRDLARNSPLHF. The CDR3 DNA follows: TGTGCCACCAGCAGAGATTTAGCTCGGAATTCACCCCTCCACTTT.

Many counts were recorded for this clone. The CDR3, as DNA: TGTGCCAGTAGTATAGACGGTCTCGGGGGCGCCGGTATCACTGAAGCTTTCTTT. Translation: CASSIDGLGGAGITEAFF. The chain recombines TRBV19 with TRBJ1-1, with D perhaps TRBD1 (6 bases). The germline V gene has CDR1 LNHDA and CDR2 SQIVND (reference sequence). Trimming took off 0 bases at V and 4 bases at J, with 21 bases between the two ends. The CDR3 length is 18 residues.

This chain links TRBV5-5 with TRBJ1-3, with D uncertain. V was cut by 3 bases and J by 1 base, with 11 bases left in between. The germline gives CDR1 SGHKS, CDR2 YYEKEE (reference sequence). The CDR3 is made up of 15 amino acids. The CDR3 DNA reads TGTGCCAGCAGCTATCAACGGGAGTCTGGAAACACCATATATTTT. Translating it yields CASSYQRESGNTIYF. Supplemented by reference TRBV5-5 and TRBJ1-3, the full variable domain reads DAGVTQSPTHLIKTRGQQVTLRCSPISGHKSVSWYQQVLGQGPQFIFQYYEKEERGRGNFPDRFSARQFPNYSSELNVNALLLGDSALYLCASSYQRESGNTIYFGEGSWLTVV.

This chain uses TRBV3-1 (or the pseudogene TRBV3-2) with TRBJ2-5; a possible D gene is TRBD2 (6 bases). Germline-derived CDR1 and CDR2 are LGHDT and YNNKEL (reference sequence). Trimming took off 4 bases at V and 3 bases at J, with 18 bases between the two ends. The CDR3 is 16 residues long. In nucleotides, the CDR3 is TGTGCCAGCAGCCCTCCTCTCGGAGGGGTGGAAGAGACCCAGTACTTC. Protein product: CASSPPLGGVEETQYF.

The V and J genes are TRBV12-3 or TRBV12-4 and TRBJ1-2; 9 bases are a match to TRBD1. The CDR3 has 13 amino acids. Losses at the gene ends were 8 bases for V and 8 bases for J; bases not matched to a gene: 9. The CDR3 is CASGGTGQKGYTF. CDR3 bases: TGTGCCAGCGGAGGGACAGGGCAAAAAGGCTACACCTTC.

This chain connects TRBV6-1 to TRBJ2-7, with 10 positions matching TRBD1. The trim removed 3 bases at V and 1 base at J, leaving 6 bases unmatched. This CDR3 region has 16 residues. Germline CDR1 MNHNS, CDR2 SASEGT. The CDR3 region is CASSEIVGQGSYEQYF. The CDR3 DNA reads as TGTGCCAGCAGTGAGATCGTGGGACAGGGGTCCTACGAGCAGTACTTC.

This chain uses TRBV19 with TRBJ2-1; D not certain. The CDR3 has 15 amino acids. Deletions cut 2 bases from V and 0 bases from J, with 8 bases between. CDR1 is LNHDA, CDR2 SQIVND, per germline (reference sequence). This chain's CDR3 is CASSIRHGSYNEQFF. The CDR3 DNA sequence: TGTGCCAGTAGTATACGGCATGGCTCCTACAATGAGCAGTTCTTC.

This sequence joins TRBV27 and TRBJ2-1; 15 bases align to TRBD2. This CDR3 comprises 17 residues. The V segment lost 5 bases and the J segment 5 bases; nucleotides outside the gene matches: 7. The germline V gene encodes CDR1 MNHEY and CDR2 SMNVEV (reference sequence). The CDR3 region has the DNA TGTGCCAGCAGTCGGGGACTAGCGGGAGGAAGAAACAATGAGCAGTTCTTC. Encoded protein: CASSRGLAGGRNNEQFF.

This clone came up a few times. J is TRBJ2-1 and V is TRBV5-8, with D maybe TRBD2 (6 bases). The CDR3 is 15 amino acids. Per the germline V gene, CDR1 is SGHTS and CDR2 is YDEGEE. V lost 1 base and J 8 bases, leaving 16 bases between the germline ends. CDR3 sequence: CASSLSMTRGHEQFF. DNA for the CDR3: TGTGCCAGCAGCTTGTCAATGACTAGGGGTCATGAGCAGTTCTTC.

J is TRBJ2-1 and V is TRBV11-3; 9 bases agree with TRBD1. The CDR3 covers 15 residues. V dropped 5 bases and J dropped 6; count of bases not matched to a gene: 8. The germline V gene has CDR1 SGHNT and CDR2 YENEEA. This CDR3 is CASSRGQGLFNEQFF. The CDR3 coding sequence is TGTGCCAGCAGCCGGGGACAGGGTCTTTTCAATGAGCAGTTCTTC.

CDR3 region: CASSLGTGGNYEQYF. CDR3 nucleotides: TGCGCCAGCAGCTTGGGGACAGGGGGGAACTACGAGCAGTACTTC. The chain has TRBV5-1 and TRBJ2-7; 10 nucleotides match TRBD1. The CDR3 is made up of 15 amino acids. Trimming at V came to 0 bases and at J to 3 bases, leaving 3 bases not matched to a gene. The germline V gene has CDR1 SGHRS and CDR2 YFSETQ.

This chain connects TRBV6-5 to TRBJ1-3; tentative D call: TRBD1 (6 bases). The CDR3 covers 15 residues. Trimming pared 6 bases from V and 3 bases from J, leaving 15 bases between. Per the germline V gene, CDR1 is MNHEY and CDR2 is SVGAGI. As DNA, the CDR3 is TGTGCCAGCAGCGGACAGCACCGTGGTGGAAACACCATATATTTT. Translation gives CASSGQHRGGNTIYF.

The chain is built from TRBV18 and TRBJ2-1; TRBD1 matches at 8 bases. The CDR3 has 15 residues. With 4 bases clipped from V and 4 bases from J, the junction kept 6 bases outside the gene matches. Germline lookup yields CDR1 KGHSH and CDR2 LQKENI. Here the CDR3 DNA reads TGTGCCAGCTCACTATCAGGGGGCCCTTACAATGAGCAGTTCTTC. Its protein product is CASSLSGGPYNEQFF.

The rearrangement links TRBV4-3 to TRBJ1-5; D ambiguous. Germline loops: CDR1 LGHNA, CDR2 YSLEER. The CDR3 is 15 residues long. V gave up 1 base and J gave up 3 bases, with 10 bases separating them. The CDR3 DNA sequence: TGCGCCAGCAGCCAAGTATTTCAGTTCAATCAGCCCCAGCATTTT. Translation: CASSQVFQFNQPQHF.

The V gene is TRBV19, the J gene TRBJ1-6; unclear D gene. CDR3 length equals 19 residues. Between the trimmed V and J ends, which lost 6 bases and 0 bases, there was a span of 21 bases. Germline CDR1 and CDR2: LNHDA and SQIVND (reference sequence). The CDR3 DNA is TGTGCCAGTAGATGGTACAAGGAGAGAGGCAGCTCCTATAATTCACCCCTCCACTTT. This encodes CASRWYKERGSSYNSPLHF.